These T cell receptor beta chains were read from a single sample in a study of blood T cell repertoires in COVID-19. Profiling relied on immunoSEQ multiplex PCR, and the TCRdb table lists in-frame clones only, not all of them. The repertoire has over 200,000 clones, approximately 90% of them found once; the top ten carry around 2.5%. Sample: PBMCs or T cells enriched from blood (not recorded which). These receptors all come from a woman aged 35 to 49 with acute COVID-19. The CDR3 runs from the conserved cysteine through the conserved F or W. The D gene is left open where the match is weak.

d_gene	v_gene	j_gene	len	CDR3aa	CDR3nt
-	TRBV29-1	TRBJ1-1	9	CGTSEGAFF	TGCGGCACCTCGGAGGGAGCTTTCTTT
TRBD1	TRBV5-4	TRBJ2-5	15	CASSHSQGSEETQYF	TGTGCCAGCAGCCACTCACAGGGGAGCGAAGAGACCCAGTACTTC
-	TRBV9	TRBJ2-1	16	CASSPHRPSVNNEQFF	TGTGCCAGCAGCCCCCACCGGCCTAGCGTCAACAATGAGCAGTTCTTC
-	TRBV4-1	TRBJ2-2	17	CASSQVRGLGNTGELFF	TGCGCCAGCAGCCAAGTCCGGGGTCTGGGGAACACCGGGGAGCTGTTTTTT
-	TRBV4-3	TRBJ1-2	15	CASSQDSPGNYGYTF	TGCGCCAGCAGCCAAGATAGCCCGGGGAACTATGGCTACACCTTC
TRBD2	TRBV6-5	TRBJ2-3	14	CASSPQRGKDTQYF	TGTGCCAGCAGCCCACAGCGGGGGAAGGATACGCAGTATTTT
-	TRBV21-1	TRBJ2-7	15	CASSNHDRGHYEQYF	TGTGCCAGCAGCAACCACGACAGGGGACACTACGAGCAGTACTTC
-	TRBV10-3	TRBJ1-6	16	CAISESGATNNSPLHF	TGTGCCATCAGTGAGTCGGGGGCAACTAATAATTCACCCCTCCACTTT
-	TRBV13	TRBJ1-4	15	CASSRGGSSNEKLFF	TGTGCCAGCAGCCGGGGGGGATCATCTAATGAAAAACTGTTTTTT
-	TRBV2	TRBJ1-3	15	CASRAGLFSGNTIYF	TGTGCCAGCAGGGCAGGGCTCTTCTCTGGAAACACCATATATTTT
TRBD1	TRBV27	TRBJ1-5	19	CASSLRKTGNAGNNQPQHF	TGTGCCAGCAGCCTCCGCAAGACAGGGAACGCGGGTAACAATCAGCCCCAGCATTTT
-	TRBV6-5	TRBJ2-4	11	CASSPGDIQYF	TGTGCCAGCAGCCCCGGGGACATTCAGTACTTC
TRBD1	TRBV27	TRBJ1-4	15	CASRGTGARIEKLFF	TGTGCCAGCAGGGGCACAGGGGCACGAATAGAAAAACTGTTTTTT
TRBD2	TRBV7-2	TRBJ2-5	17	CASSLAGGRAGRETQYF	TGTGCCAGCAGCTTAGCGGGCGGGAGGGCCGGTCGGGAGACCCAGTACTTC